This T cell receptor (beta chain) appears in the sequencing data of a study of T cells in Graves' hyperthyroidism and ophthalmopathy. RNA transcripts gave rise to amplified TCR beta CDR3 regions. The HTBI primer set drove a first-round RT-PCR of the TCR CDR3. TCRdb reprocessed the multiplex PCR reads with MiXCR, giving one entry per CDR3 protein. The table includes 330,000 or so distinct CDR3 sequences, 15% to 20% detected once. This CDR3 is 14 amino acids long. V lost 7 bases, J lost 0 bases, and 9 bases lay in between. The V gene's germline CDR1 is SGHVS and CDR2 FQNEAQ. The clonotype was recovered from a woman in her thirties or forties with Graves' ophthalmopathy. This chain joins TRBV7-8 and TRBJ2-2; D not resolved. The sequencing input was blood. CDR3 sequence: CASKVGSNTGELFF. CDR3 DNA: TGTGCCAGCAAGGTGGGGTCGAACACCGGGGAGCTGTTTTTT.